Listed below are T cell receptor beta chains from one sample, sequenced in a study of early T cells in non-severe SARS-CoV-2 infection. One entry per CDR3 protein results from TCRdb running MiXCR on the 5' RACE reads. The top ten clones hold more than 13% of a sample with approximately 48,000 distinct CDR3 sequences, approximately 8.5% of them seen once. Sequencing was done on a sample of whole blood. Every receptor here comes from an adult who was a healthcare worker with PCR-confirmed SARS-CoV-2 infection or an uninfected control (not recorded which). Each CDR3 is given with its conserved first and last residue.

CDR3aa: CASSLGSYNNEQFF
j_gene: TRBJ2-1
v_gene: TRBV5-1

CDR3aa: CASRLPGPTGELFF
j_gene: TRBJ2-2
v_gene: TRBV28

CDR3aa: CASRSSGSTGELFF
j_gene: TRBJ2-2
v_gene: TRBV6-2/TRBV6-3

CDR3aa: CASSSNRFRDRGQETQYF
j_gene: TRBJ2-5
v_gene: TRBV7-2

CDR3aa: CAITEQGNTEAFF
j_gene: TRBJ1-1
v_gene: TRBV10-3

CDR3aa: CASSLERAYRVETQYF
j_gene: TRBJ2-5
v_gene: TRBV7-9

CDR3aa: CASSLGPSSNEQFF
j_gene: TRBJ2-1
v_gene: TRBV11-3

CDR3aa: CASSYYYNEQFF
j_gene: TRBJ2-1
v_gene: TRBV6-2/TRBV6-3

CDR3aa: CASSFHSNEQFF
j_gene: TRBJ2-1
v_gene: TRBV6-2/TRBV6-3

CDR3aa: CSARVRDRGNLAQMNFINEQFF
j_gene: TRBJ2-1
v_gene: TRBV20-1

CDR3aa: CASSVSKSTDTQYF
j_gene: TRBJ2-3
v_gene: TRBV9

CDR3aa: CASSLLAGGVTDTQYF
j_gene: TRBJ2-3
v_gene: TRBV7-6

CDR3aa: CAIPKTSGSNEQYF
j_gene: TRBJ2-7
v_gene: TRBV10-3

CDR3aa: CASRRTDRLYSPLHF
j_gene: TRBJ1-6
v_gene: TRBV18

CDR3aa: CSARDRRRDEQFF
j_gene: TRBJ2-1
v_gene: TRBV20-1

CDR3aa: CSVEPPGSYEQYF
j_gene: TRBJ2-7
v_gene: TRBV29-1

CDR3aa: CSASYASSGWYNEQFF
j_gene: TRBJ2-1
v_gene: TRBV20-1

CDR3aa: CASSPSGSSYEQYF
j_gene: TRBJ2-7
v_gene: TRBV7-6

CDR3aa: CSARSGLETQYF
j_gene: TRBJ2-5
v_gene: TRBV20-1

CDR3aa: CASSDGESNEQFF
j_gene: TRBJ2-1
v_gene: TRBV6-4

CDR3aa: CSVAGRGYEQYF
j_gene: TRBJ2-7
v_gene: TRBV29-1

CDR3aa: CASSEAGQPFYEQYF
j_gene: TRBJ2-7
v_gene: TRBV7-2

CDR3aa: CSAPLAREQYF
j_gene: TRBJ2-7
v_gene: TRBV20-1

CDR3aa: CASSQVKIQRNTGELFF
j_gene: TRBJ2-2
v_gene: TRBV4-3

CDR3aa: CASRPVIYEQYF
j_gene: TRBJ2-7
v_gene: TRBV5-4

CDR3aa: CASSPRERGLTDTQYF
j_gene: TRBJ2-3
v_gene: TRBV27

CDR3aa: CSVIGGLDRGSYNEQFF
j_gene: TRBJ2-1
v_gene: TRBV29-1

CDR3aa: CASSPDSNSPLHF
j_gene: TRBJ1-6
v_gene: TRBV6-5

CDR3aa: CSAEVGSSYNEQFF
j_gene: TRBJ2-1
v_gene: TRBV20-1

CDR3aa: CASRTGAHEQYF
j_gene: TRBJ2-7
v_gene: TRBV6-2/TRBV6-3

CDR3aa: CASSHYRDGGYEQYF
j_gene: TRBJ2-7
v_gene: TRBV4-1

CDR3aa: CASSSGTGGFEQYF
j_gene: TRBJ2-7
v_gene: TRBV19

CDR3aa: CASSRDSNQPQHF
j_gene: TRBJ1-5
v_gene: TRBV28

CDR3aa: CSVEAQGNEQYF
j_gene: TRBJ2-7
v_gene: TRBV29-1

CDR3aa: CASSQGGQGREKETQYF
j_gene: TRBJ2-5
v_gene: TRBV14

CDR3aa: CASSSGQYEQYF
j_gene: TRBJ2-7
v_gene: TRBV28

CDR3aa: CASSTIPGSYNEQFF
j_gene: TRBJ2-1
v_gene: TRBV19